Shown below are 21 T cell receptor beta chains from a single sample sequenced in a study of shared clonotypes between healthy human individuals. The table came from immunoSEQ multiplex PCR; TCRdb's copy has only in-frame clones and leaves some out. The sample holds approximately 180,000 clones, roughly 91% seen once. Material for sequencing was naive CD4+ T cells sorted from blood. The sample's subset: CD45RA+ positively selected. The receptors come from a woman between 25 and 40 years old in good health.

This clone was seen only a few times. This same CDR3 is encoded by further DNA sequences in the sample. The chain employs TRBV11-2 and TRBJ2-7; D is uncertain. Germline CDR1 and CDR2: SGHAT and FQNNGV. The V end lost 4 bases, the J end lost 2 bases, and 6 bases lay between the germline ends. The CDR3 runs 12 residues. CDR3 loop: CASSSGPYEQYF. CDR3 coding DNA: TGTGCCAGCAGCTCGGGCCCCTACGAGCAGTACTTC.

The V gene is TRBV19, the J gene TRBJ1-5; tentatively, D is TRBD1 (6 bases). The CDR3 extends over 14 amino acids. Trimming cost V 8 bases and J 5 bases, with 16 bases left between them. Germline values: CDR1 LNHDA, CDR2 SQIVND (reference sequence). DNA of the CDR3: TGTGCCAGTTCTAAAACGGGGGGCGATCAGCCCCAGCATTTT. It translates to CASSKTGGDQPQHF.

The chain links TRBV19 to TRBJ2-7; 10 nucleotides line up with TRBD2. The V gene end was trimmed by 0 bases and the J gene end by 3 bases; junction bases not matched to a gene: 5. The CDR3 has 16 amino acids. Germline V gene sequence: CDR1 LNHDA, CDR2 SQIVND (reference sequence). The CDR3: CASSIDQPSGSYEQYF. The CDR3 bases are TGTGCCAGTAGTATAGATCAACCTAGCGGGAGCTACGAGCAGTACTTC.

V gene TRBV7-9 combines with J gene TRBJ2-1; the D gene is possibly TRBD1 (5 bases). Per germline, CDR1 SEHNR and CDR2 FQNEAQ (reference sequence). With 0 bases removed from V and 12 bases from J, the gap between germline ends came to 21 bases. The CDR3 totals 16 residues. The CDR3 is CASSLARWGHPPRQFF. The DNA of the CDR3 is TGTGCCAGCAGCTTAGCAAGGTGGGGCCACCCCCCTCGGCAGTTCTTC. The variable domain in full, with the rest retrieved from reference TRBV7-9 and TRBJ2-1, is DTGVSQNPRHKITKRGQNVTFRCDPISEHNRLYWYRQTLGQGPEFLTYFQNEAQLEKSRLLSDRFSAERPKGSFSTLEIQRTEQGDSAMYLCASSLARWGHPPRQFFGPGTRLTVL.

This chain connects TRBV18 to TRBJ2-7, with TRBD1 matching over 7 bases. This CDR3 comprises 13 residues. Germline V CDR1 and CDR2: KGHSH, LQKENI. The J segment lost 2 bases and the V segment lost 5 bases, leaving 3 bases of the junction unmatched. CDR3 residues: CASSKGQTYEQYF. CDR3 coding DNA: TGTGCCAGCTCAAAGGGACAGACCTACGAGCAGTACTTC.

The chain is built from TRBV29-1 and TRBJ1-2; D gene ambiguous. Per the germline V gene, CDR1 is SQVTM and CDR2 is ANQGSEA. Trimming took off 4 bases at V and 7 bases at J, with 13 bases between the two ends. CDR3 size: 12 residues. The CDR3 nucleotides are TGCAGCGTTGTTTGGGCACCGGGTGGCTACACCTTC. Translated: CSVVWAPGGYTF.

This rearrangement joins TRBV7-9 to TRBJ2-7; TRBD2 might be the D (6 bases). The CDR3 loop spans 13 amino acids. Trimming took off 1 base at V and 6 bases at J, with 10 bases between the two ends. From germline, CDR1 is SEHNR and CDR2 FQNEAQ (reference sequence). The CDR3 DNA reads TGTGCCAGCAGCTTAGGGAGGGATGGCGAGCAGTACTTC. Its translation: CASSLGRDGEQYF.

Worth noting for this clone: The same CDR3 is also encoded by other DNA sequences in this sample. The chain joins TRBV30 to TRBJ1-6, with D perhaps TRBD1 (5 bases). Trimming took 5 bases from V and 12 from J, leaving 11 bases between them. The length of the CDR3 is 11 residues. Germline V gives CDR1 GTSNPN, CDR2 SVGIG (reference sequence). The CDR3 sequence: CAWGAGGPLHF. The CDR3 region has the DNA TGTGCCTGGGGGGCCGGAGGACCCCTCCACTTT. Full variable domain (rest looked up from reference TRBV30 and TRBJ1-6): SQTIHQWPATLVQPVGSPLSLECTVEGTSNPNLYWYRQAAGRGLQLLFYSVGIGQISSEVPQNLSASRPQDRQFILSSKKLLLSDSGFYLCAWGAGGPLHFGNGTRLTVT.

The chain combines TRBV28 with TRBJ2-2, with 7 bases aligning to TRBD1. The germline V gene has CDR1 MDHEN and CDR2 SYDVKM. The V gene end was trimmed by 2 bases and the J gene end by 4 bases; junction bases not matched to a gene: 1. The length of the CDR3 is 14 residues. The CDR3 loop is CASSLDRATGELFF. CDR3 in DNA: TGTGCCAGCAGTTTAGACAGGGCCACCGGGGAGCTGTTTTTT.

This clone came up once. The same CDR3 arises from other DNA sequences in this sample as well. The rearrangement links TRBV19 to TRBJ1-2; D not resolved. Trimming removed 5 bases at V and 4 bases at J, with 11 bases between. CDR1 LNHDA and CDR2 SQIVND come from the germline V gene (reference sequence). This CDR3 has 13 amino acids. CDR3 sequence (DNA): TGTGCCAGTAGTCGGGATCGAAGCTATGGCTACACCTTC. Translating gives CASSRDRSYGYTF.

V and J are TRBV10-3 and TRBJ1-2, with 12 nucleotides matching TRBD1. Germline CDR1 reads ENHRY; CDR2 reads SYGVKD. The J segment lost 3 bases and the V segment lost 6 bases, leaving 8 bases of the junction unmatched. This CDR3 has 16 amino acids. The CDR3: CAISPGQGAAYYGYTF. DNA for the CDR3: TGTGCCATCAGCCCGGGACAGGGGGCCGCTTACTATGGCTACACCTTC.

The chain is built from TRBV6-1 and TRBJ2-7, with unresolved D. CDR3 length equals 14 residues. Per germline, CDR1 MNHNS and CDR2 SASEGT. Trimming took 5 bases from V and 2 from J, leaving 13 bases between them. In nucleotides, the CDR3 is TGTGCCAGCAGTCCGATGCACAGCACCTACGAGCAGTACTTC. Encoded protein: CASSPMHSTYEQYF.

The CDR3 is CASGLAGTIPFF. Written as DNA, the CDR3 is TGTGCCAGCGGACTAGCGGGCACTATTCCGTTCTTC. The chain couples TRBV28 to TRBJ2-1; TRBD2 matches 11 bases. Looked up from germline, CDR1 is MDHEN and CDR2 is SYDVKM. The CDR3 has 12 residues. V lost 8 bases and J lost 15; bases outside the gene matches: 9.

The CDR3 nucleotides read TGTGCCAGCAGTGAAAGGGACTTCACAGATACGCAGTATTTT. Its translation: CASSERDFTDTQYF. The J gene is TRBJ2-3, the V gene TRBV2; perhaps TRBD2 as D (6 bases). V was clipped by 2 bases and J by 2 bases, with 8 bases between them. The germline V gene encodes CDR1 SNHLY and CDR2 FYNNEI. The CDR3 has 14 amino acids.

In its sample, this clone was seen once. The chain joins TRBV2 to TRBJ2-5, with a possible D match to TRBD2 (5 bases). The ends were cut back, 6 bases at V and 5 bases at J, with 16 bases in the middle. The CDR3 length is 14 residues. CDR1 is SNHLY, CDR2 FYNNEI, per germline. This CDR3 reads CASRGVRVAETQYF. CDR3 bases: TGTGCCAGCAGGGGAGTAAGGGTAGCGGAGACCCAGTACTTC. Filled out from reference TRBV2 and TRBJ2-5, the complete variable domain reads EPEVTQTPSHQVTQMGQEVILRCVPISNHLYFYWYRQILGQKVEFLVSFYNNEISEKSEIFDDQFSVERPDGSNFTLKIRSTKLEDSAMYFCASRGVRVAETQYFGPGTRLLVL.

As to this clone: The same CDR3 also results from other DNA sequences found in this sample. V gene TRBV7-2 combines with J gene TRBJ2-3, with D possibly TRBD1 on 6 matching bases. CDR1 and CDR2 from the germline V gene are SGHTA and FQGNSA. Trimming took off 4 bases at V and 3 bases at J, with 17 bases between the two ends. The CDR3 contains 16 residues. CDR3 DNA sequence: TGTGCCAGCAGCTACAGACAGGATAGGGGTACAGATACGCAGTATTTT. This gives the protein CASSYRQDRGTDTQYF.

The chain couples TRBV10-3 to TRBJ2-7, with D maybe TRBD2 (5 bases). The CDR3 consists of 15 residues. Germline CDR1 is ENHRY and CDR2 is SYGVKD. Trimming stripped 0 bases from V and 4 bases from J, with 13 bases between. This CDR3 is CAISESIASSYEQYF. As DNA, the CDR3 is TGTGCCATCAGTGAGTCTATAGCGTCATCATACGAGCAGTACTTC.

This chain links TRBV28 with TRBJ2-1; D might be TRBD2 (6 bases). The CDR3 totals 14 residues. Trimming left V 6 bases short and J 2 bases short, with 11 bases between. Looked up from germline, CDR1 is MDHEN and CDR2 is SYDVKM. The CDR3 nucleotides are TGTGCCAGCAGCGAGCGGGCTACCTACAATGAGCAGTTCTTC. This gives the protein CASSERATYNEQFF. Full variable domain (rest looked up from reference TRBV28 and TRBJ2-1): DVKVTQSSRYLVKRTGEKVFLECVQDMDHENMFWYRQDPGLGLRLIYFSYDVKMKEKGDIPEGYSVSREKKERFSLILESASTNQTSMYLCASSERATYNEQFFGPGTRLTVL.

The chain uses TRBV2 and TRBJ2-3; 7 bases fit TRBD2. There are 13 residues in the CDR3. Germline CDR1 and CDR2: SNHLY and FYNNEI. V lost 4 bases and J lost 4; bases outside the gene matches: 2. The CDR3 DNA reads as TGTGCCAGCAGTGTTCGGGGGGCAGATACGCAGTATTTT. Its protein product is CASSVRGADTQYF.

The CDR3 here is CASRTGTYEQYF. CDR3 sequence (DNA): TGTGCCAGCAGGACAGGGACCTACGAGCAGTACTTC. V gene TRBV7-9 combines with J gene TRBJ2-7, with 7 bases identical to TRBD1. The germline V gene has CDR1 SEHNR and CDR2 FQNEAQ (reference sequence). CDR3 length equals 12 residues. With V trimmed by 6 bases and J by 2 bases, 1 base remained unmatched.

The chain has TRBV10-3 and TRBJ2-7; 8 nucleotides match TRBD2. Germline V CDR1 and CDR2: ENHRY, SYGVKD. V lost 2 bases, J lost 4 bases, and 4 bases stayed unmatched. The CDR3 has 14 residues. CDR3 sequence: CAISEAAGGYEQYF. Written as DNA, the CDR3 is TGTGCCATCAGTGAGGCGGCGGGGGGATACGAGCAGTACTTC.